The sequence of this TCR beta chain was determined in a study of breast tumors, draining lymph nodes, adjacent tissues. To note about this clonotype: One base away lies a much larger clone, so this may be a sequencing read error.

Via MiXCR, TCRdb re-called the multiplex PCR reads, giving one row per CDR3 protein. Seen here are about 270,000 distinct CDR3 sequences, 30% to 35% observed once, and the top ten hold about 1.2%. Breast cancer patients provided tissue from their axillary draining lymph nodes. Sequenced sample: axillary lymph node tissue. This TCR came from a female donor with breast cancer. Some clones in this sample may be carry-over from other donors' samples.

This chain's CDR3 is CASSRTKAAGGHNEQFF. The CDR3 DNA reads TGTGCCAGCAGTAGGACTAAGGCAGCGGGAGGCCACAATGAGCAGTTCTTC. The genes are TRBV5-8 and TRBJ2-1, with 9 bases matching TRBD2. The junction had 14 bases not matched to a gene; V was cut back by 5 bases and J by 5 bases. The germline V gene has CDR1 SGHTS and CDR2 YDEGEE. The CDR3 totals 17 residues.